Here is one TCR beta chain with its context. V shed 0 bases and J 4 bases; nucleotides not matched to a gene: 10. Germline values: CDR1 SGDLS, CDR2 YYNGEE. The CDR3 spans 17 residues. This entry comes from a study of blood T cell repertoires in COVID-19. In the study overall: Both acute and convalescent COVID-19 samples were obtained from the United States, Italy and Spain.

Original handling: Estimation of nucleated cell counts was performed using reference gene primer amplification. The method was immunoSEQ multiplex PCR; TCRdb's version includes in-frame clones alone and lacks a portion of them. That table supplies the V and J calls and clone size; D and trimming were determined from the DNA. The sample includes more than 45,000 clones, about nine tenths of them seen just once. Sequenced sample: peripheral blood. The clonotype originates from an elderly man with acute or convalescent COVID-19. V gene TRBV9 combines with J gene TRBJ2-1, with 7 bases lining up with TRBD1. The CDR3 loop is CASSVEGAGSLYNEQFF. In nucleotides, the CDR3 is TGTGCCAGCAGCGTAGAGGGGGCGGGTAGCCTTTACAATGAGCAGTTCTTC.